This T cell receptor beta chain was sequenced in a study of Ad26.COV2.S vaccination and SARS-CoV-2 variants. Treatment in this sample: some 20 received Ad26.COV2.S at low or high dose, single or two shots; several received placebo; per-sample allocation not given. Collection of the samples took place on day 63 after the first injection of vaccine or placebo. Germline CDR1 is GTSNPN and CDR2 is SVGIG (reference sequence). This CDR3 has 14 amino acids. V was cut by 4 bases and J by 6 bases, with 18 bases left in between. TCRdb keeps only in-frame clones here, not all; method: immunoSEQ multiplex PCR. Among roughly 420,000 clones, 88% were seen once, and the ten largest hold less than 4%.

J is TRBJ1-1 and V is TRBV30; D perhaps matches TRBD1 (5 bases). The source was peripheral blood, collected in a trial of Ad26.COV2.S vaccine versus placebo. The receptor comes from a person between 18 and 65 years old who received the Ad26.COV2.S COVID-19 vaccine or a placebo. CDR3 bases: TGTGCCTGGACCAGGGTTAGGGGTAACGCTGAAGCTTTCTTT. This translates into CAWTRVRGNAEAFF.